This T cell receptor (beta chain) appears in the sequencing data of a study of cytomegalovirus exposure and HLA in healthy donors. General study findings and limits: It was reportedly the case that the classifier diagnosed cytomegalovirus status with high specificity and sensitivity. Most TCR beta V segments were productive about 87% or about 30% of the time in an earlier analysis.

Germline V gives CDR1 SGHNT, CDR2 YENEEA. The length of the CDR3 is 14 residues. V was shortened by 9 bases and J by 5 bases, with 17 bases between the two germline ends. The PCR was carried out with 60 Vbeta primers and 13 Jbeta primers. Clones were read by immunoSEQ multiplex PCR, and TCRdb kept only the in-frame ones, dropping some. The sample yields about 140,000 clones, nearly 90% seen once. Turning to this clone: Its specificity is unknown.

This chain links TRBV11-3 with TRBJ2-1, with D possibly being TRBD1 (6 bases). Sequences were obtained from PBMCs. The origin of this receptor is a middle-aged woman in good health and CMV-seronegative. CDR3 loop: CASEQGSWNNEQFF. The CDR3 nucleotides are TGTGCCAGTGAGCAGGGGAGCTGGAACAATGAGCAGTTCTTC.